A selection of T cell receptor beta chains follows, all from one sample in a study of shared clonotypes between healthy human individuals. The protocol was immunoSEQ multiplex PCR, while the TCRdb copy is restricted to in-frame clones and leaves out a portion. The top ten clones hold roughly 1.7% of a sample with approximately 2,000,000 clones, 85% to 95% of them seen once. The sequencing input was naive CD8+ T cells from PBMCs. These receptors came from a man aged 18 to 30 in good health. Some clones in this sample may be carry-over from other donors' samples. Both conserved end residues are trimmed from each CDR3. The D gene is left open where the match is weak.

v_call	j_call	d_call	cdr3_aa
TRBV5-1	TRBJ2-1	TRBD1	ASTPGTETYNEQF
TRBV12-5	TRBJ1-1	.	ASGRGTEAF
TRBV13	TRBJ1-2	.	ASSLGGRSYT
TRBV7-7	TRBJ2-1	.	ASSPIHDPSSYNEQF
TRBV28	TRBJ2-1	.	ASRQTRFNEQF
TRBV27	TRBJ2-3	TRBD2	ASSSGLAGLDTQY
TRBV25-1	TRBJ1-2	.	ASSDPGAHKAGYT
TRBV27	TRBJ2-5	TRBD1	ASSSPDRGSDSVLLGTQY
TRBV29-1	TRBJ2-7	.	SVHGNGGYEQY
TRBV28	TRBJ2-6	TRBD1	ASRPISATGTEVAGANVLT
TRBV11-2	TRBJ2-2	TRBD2	ASSSTPGLSTGELF
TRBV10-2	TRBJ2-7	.	ASSWGAGAYEQY
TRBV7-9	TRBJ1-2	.	ASSSFGEYGYT
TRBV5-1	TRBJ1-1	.	ASSFARNTEAF
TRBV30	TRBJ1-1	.	AWAGPIPEAF
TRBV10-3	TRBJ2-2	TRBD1	ATQVVGPRGTGAGELF